This T cell receptor (beta chain) was recorded in a study of tumor-infiltrating lymphocytes in primary liver carcinoma. The template, around 540 ng total RNA, yielded TCR beta cDNA made with a constant-region primer. Library construction for TCR beta comprised three nested multiplex PCR rounds performed with slightly modified ARM-PCR. A C-beta reverse primer and TRBV1-TRBV30 forward primers served in each of the first two PCR rounds, at 9 to 10 cycles apiece. TCRdb itself ran the multiplex PCR reads through MiXCR, one entry per CDR3 protein. The table includes approximately 340,000 distinct CDR3 sequences, about 65% detected once. The CDR3 consists of 12 residues. Germline CDR1 reads SGHAT; CDR2 reads FQDESV (reference sequence). The blood RNA (from unsorted whole blood) was obtained, and germline DNA was also extracted. Of note for this clonotype: An end of the junction does not agree with germline; a read error may underlie this.

The V and J genes are TRBV11-1 and TRBJ2-1; D not resolved. The clonotype was recovered from a man in his forties or fifties with primary liver carcinoma and hepatitis B virus infection. The specimen was peripheral blood. The CDR3 loop is CASSLHINEQFF. In DNA, the CDR3 is TGTGCAAGCAGCTTACATATCAATGAGCAGTTCTTC. Supplemented by reference TRBV11-1 and TRBJ2-1, the full variable domain reads EAEVAQSPRYKITEKSQAVAFWCDPISGHATLYWYRQILGQGPELLVQFQDESVVDDSQLPKDRFSAERLKGVDSTLKIQPAELGDSAMYLCASSLHINEQFFGPGTRLTVL.